This TCR beta chain was profiled in a study of blood T cell repertoires in COVID-19. Study-level information: There were acute and convalescent COVID-19 samples, and they came from the United States, Italy and Spain. PBMCs, B-cell-depleted T cells, or T cells were the source of the cDNA or gDNA that made up the material.

In the original analysis: Reference gene primer amplification gave estimated nucleated cell counts. Clones were read by immunoSEQ multiplex PCR, and TCRdb kept only the in-frame ones, dropping some. That table furnishes V, J and clone size, whereas the DNA furnished D and trimming. The sample contains roughly 38,000 clones, about four fifths of which appear only once. Germline V lookup: CDR1 SGHAT, CDR2 FQNNGV. This CDR3 is built from 13 residues. V lost 5 bases, J lost 5 bases, and 3 bases stayed unmatched. Sequencing used peripheral blood. The chain joins TRBV11-2 to TRBJ2-5; 9 positions match TRBD2. The source is a middle-aged man with active or convalescent COVID-19. The CDR3 nucleotides read TGTGCCAGCAGCGGTAGCGGGAGCGAGACCCAGTACTTC. Translation: CASSGSGSETQYF. Looking up the rest from reference TRBV11-2 and TRBJ2-5 gives the full variable domain: EAGVAQSPRYKIIEKRQSVAFWCNPISGHATLYWYQQILGQGPKLLIQFQNNGVVDDSQLPKDRFSAERLKGVDSTLKIQPAKLEDSAVYLCASSGSGSETQYFGPGTRLLVL.